The present entry profiles one TCR beta chain with its context. CDR3 length: 16 residues. Between the trimmed V and J ends, which lost 5 bases and 4 bases, there was a span of 15 bases. CDR1 MNHEY and CDR2 SMNVEV come from the germline V gene (reference sequence). This entry belongs to a study of blood T cell dynamics during melanoma immunotherapy. The data were produced by immunoSEQ multiplex PCR, yet TCRdb's version contains in-frame clones alone and is incomplete. Altogether approximately 9,600 clones are present, 70% to 90% being singletons, with the ten largest covering 7.4%. Time point indicated: pre-treatment baseline. Patients had no prior systemic cancer treatment, immunosuppressants or other active cancers.

The sequence was collected from a human donor with melanoma. This chain uses TRBV27 with TRBJ2-6; perhaps TRBD1 as D (6 bases). The specimen comprised blood, sampled from a patient treated with checkpoint blockade. The CDR3 protein is CASSMGQGRGANVLTF. The CDR3 DNA sequence: TGTGCCAGCAGTATGGGCCAGGGGCGAGGGGCCAACGTCCTGACTTTC.